The rows below give T cell receptor beta chains drawn from one sample of a study of OX40 agonist ivuxolimab in advanced cancers. Profiled with immunoSEQ multiplex PCR; TCRdb holds only in-frame clones, not every one. This sample has about 36,000 clones, with less than 80% found just once. The starting material was CD4+ or CD8+ T cells sorted from blood, obtained in a trial of the OX40 agonist ivuxolimab. All receptors derive from an adult with an advanced solid tumor such as melanoma, head and neck, liver or kidney cancer. CDR3s include the opening cysteine and the closing phenylalanine or tryptophan. Fields, in order: clone size, J gene, V gene, D gene, CDR3 protein, CDR3 DNA. A D gene is named only where the DNA matches it firmly. A clone size is listed for some rows: how often the clone was seen (once, few, many), or a class if it is expanded.

>-|TRBJ1-5|TRBV27|-
CASSSRGAGNQPQHF
TGTGCCAGCAGTTCCCGGGGTGCAGGCAATCAGCCCCAGCATTTT
>-|TRBJ2-3|TRBV10-3|-
CAISESGFAGADTQYF
TGTGCCATCAGTGAGTCTGGCTTCGCCGGCGCAGATACGCAGTATTTT
>-|TRBJ2-4|TRBV6-5|-
CASWGGLAKNIQYF
TGTGCCAGCTGGGGGGGGCTGGCCAAAAACATTCAGTACTTC
>-|TRBJ1-3|TRBV7-9|-
CASSPNVHSGNTIYF
TGTGCCAGCAGCCCGAACGTCCACTCTGGAAACACCATATATTTT
>-|TRBJ2-2|TRBV5-1|-
CASSLELTGELFF
TGCGCCAGCAGCTTGGAATTGACCGGGGAGCTGTTTTTT
>-|TRBJ2-7|TRBV6-6|-
CASRDQGSSYEQYF
TGTGCCAGCAGGGACCAGGGATCCTCCTACGAGCAGTACTTC
>once|TRBJ2-5|TRBV5-5|-
CASSFQGGQETQYF
TGTGCCAGCAGCTTTCAGGGAGGTCAAGAGACCCAGTACTTC
>-|TRBJ2-5|TRBV7-8|TRBD2
CASSRSGPSGETQYF
TGTGCCAGCAGCCGATCGGGACCTAGCGGGGAGACCCAGTACTTC
>-|TRBJ2-5|TRBV19|-
CASSTVTAFPRRETQYF
TGTGCCAGTAGTACGGTGACAGCCTTCCCCCGACGAGAGACCCAGTACTTC
>-|TRBJ2-3|TRBV9|TRBD2
CASSQGTSGGSVF
TGTGCCAGCAGCCAAGGAACTAGCGGGGGCTCGGTATTT
>-|TRBJ2-2|TRBV19|-
CASSHGAAGELFF
TGTGCCAGTAGTCACGGGGCGGCCGGGGAGCTGTTTTTT
>-|TRBJ2-6|TRBV19|TRBD2
CASSNRLAGASGANVLTF
TGTGCCAGTAGTAATCGACTAGCGGGGGCCTCTGGGGCCAACGTCCTGACTTTC
>-|TRBJ2-3|TRBV7-3|TRBD2
CASSFPPRGESTSTDTQYF
TGTGCCAGCAGCTTTCCCCCGCGGGGGGAAAGCACTAGCACAGATACGCAGTATTTT
>-|TRBJ1-5|TRBV6-1|-
CASNPSGGNQPQHF
TGTGCCAGCAATCCATCGGGGGGGAATCAGCCCCAGCATTTT
>once|TRBJ2-5|TRBV5-5|-
CASSSGPPPGETQYF
TGTGCCAGCAGCTCAGGACCCCCGCCAGGAGAGACCCAGTACTTC
>-|TRBJ2-2|TRBV9|-
CASTLTGAYTGELFF
TGTGCCAGCACCCTAACGGGGGCTTACACCGGGGAGCTGTTTTTT
>once|TRBJ2-5|TRBV5-1|TRBD1
CASSSPRDSQETQYF
TGCGCCAGCAGCTCTCCCCGGGACAGTCAAGAGACCCAGTACTTC
>-|TRBJ2-7|TRBV15|-
CATSREARNEQYF
TGTGCCACCAGCAGAGAGGCGAGGAACGAGCAGTACTTC
>-|TRBJ2-1|TRBV14|TRBD2
CASSPRGRAEQFF
TGTGCCAGCAGCCCTAGAGGGAGGGCTGAGCAGTTCTTC
>once|TRBJ2-3|TRBV27|TRBD1
CASSPRDRGNTDTQYF
TGTGCCAGCAGTCCCAGGGACAGGGGGAACACAGATACGCAGTATTTT
>-|TRBJ2-1|TRBV7-9|-
CASSLGAGLYYNEQFF
TGTGCCAGCAGCTTAGGGGCGGGATTGTATTACAATGAGCAGTTCTTC
>-|TRBJ2-7|TRBV12-5|TRBD1
CASGGGTGDKYEQYF
TGTGCTAGTGGTGGCGGGACAGGGGATAAGTACGAGCAGTACTTC
>few|TRBJ2-3|TRBV30|TRBD2
CAWSWGGYTDTQYF
TGTGCCTGGTCTTGGGGGGGGTACACAGATACGCAGTATTTT
>-|TRBJ2-1|TRBV11-3|TRBD2
CASSLLSGGYNEQFF
TGTGCCAGCAGCTTATTGAGCGGGGGGTACAATGAGCAGTTCTTC
>-|TRBJ2-6|TRBV29-1|TRBD2
CSVEERVSGVSGANVLTF
TGCAGCGTTGAAGAAAGGGTTAGCGGGGTCTCTGGGGCCAACGTCCTGACTTTC
>-|TRBJ2-2|TRBV7-2|TRBD2
CASSLVTSGAGELFF
TGTGCCAGCAGCTTAGTTACTAGCGGGGCCGGGGAGCTGTTTTTT
>-|TRBJ1-4|TRBV4-1|-
CASSPPNRATNEKLFF
TGCGCCAGCAGCCCACCGAACAGGGCAACTAATGAAAAACTGTTTTTT
>-|TRBJ1-1|TRBV28|-
CASSEQLGNTEAFF
TGTGCCAGCAGTGAACAGCTAGGCAACACTGAAGCTTTCTTT
>few|TRBJ1-6|TRBV7-6|-
CASSLAAGVLSDNSPLHF
TGTGCCAGCAGCTTAGCGGCAGGGGTGTTATCGGATAATTCACCCCTCCACTTT
>-|TRBJ2-7|TRBV7-9|-
CASTDSGTYEQYF
TGTGCCAGCACCGATAGCGGAACCTACGAGCAGTACTTC